This entry is about one TCR beta chain. The data derive from a study of blood T cell repertoires in COVID-19. The V gene end was trimmed by 4 bases and the J gene end by 6 bases; junction bases not matched to a gene: 6. Germline CDR1 and CDR2: SGHRS and YFSETQ. The CDR3 runs to 15 residues. Method: immunoSEQ multiplex PCR; TCRdb's copy keeps in-frame clones and lacks some. The sample carries about 260,000 clones, around 88% recorded once. The chain uses TRBV5-1 and TRBJ2-5; 13 positions agree with TRBD2. The sequenced sample consisted of PBMCs or T cells enriched from blood (not recorded which). This TCR derives from a woman aged 40 to 50 with acute COVID-19. The CDR3 nucleotides are TGCGCCAGCAGCGAGGGACTAGCGGGAAGGCAGACCCAGTACTTC. Encoded protein: CASSEGLAGRQTQYF.